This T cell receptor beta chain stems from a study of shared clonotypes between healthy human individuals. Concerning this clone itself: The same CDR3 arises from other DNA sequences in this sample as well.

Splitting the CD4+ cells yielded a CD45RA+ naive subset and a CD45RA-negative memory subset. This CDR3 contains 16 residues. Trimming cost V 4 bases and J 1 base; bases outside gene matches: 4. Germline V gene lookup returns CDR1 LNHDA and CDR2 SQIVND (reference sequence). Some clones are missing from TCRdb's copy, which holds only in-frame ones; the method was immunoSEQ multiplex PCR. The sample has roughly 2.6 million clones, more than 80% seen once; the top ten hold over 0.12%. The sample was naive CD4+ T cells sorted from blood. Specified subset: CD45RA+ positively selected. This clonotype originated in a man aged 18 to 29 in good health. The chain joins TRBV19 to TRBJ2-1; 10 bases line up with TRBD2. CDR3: CASSSPSGGSYNEQFF. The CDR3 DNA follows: TGTGCCAGTAGTAGCCCTAGCGGGGGATCCTACAATGAGCAGTTCTTC. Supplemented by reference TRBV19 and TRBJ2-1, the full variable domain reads DGGITQSPKYLFRKEGQNVTLSCEQNLNHDAMYWYRQDPGQGLRLIYYSQIVNDFQKGDIAEGYSVSREKKESFPLTVTSAQKNPTAFYLCASSSPSGGSYNEQFFGPGTRLTVL.